These T cell receptor beta chains were read from a single sample in a study of T cell repertoires in cytomegalovirus infection. No antigen has been assigned to these receptors. TCRdb redid the calling of the reads with MiXCR, one entry per CDR3 protein. The table records about half a million distinct CDR3 sequences, 33% of them present only once. The sequenced sample was cultured PBMCs, obtained from culture after CMV antigen stimulation. These receptors originate from a human donor in good health (CMV status not recorded). Some clones in this sample may be carry-over from other donors' samples. Each CDR3 is given with its conserved first and last residue. Each record gives: J gene, V gene, D gene, clone size, CDR3 length, CDR3 DNA, CDR3 protein. D genes are given only for firm matches. Clone size is not always given. Where it is, it says once, few, many or a class for expanded clones.

>TRBJ1-5|TRBV7-8|TRBD1|few|16
TGTGCCAGCAGTCAACGCCGGGACAGGGCCCATCAGCCCCAGCATTTT
CASSQRRDRAHQPQHF
>TRBJ2-1|TRBV6-2/TRBV6-3|-|-|14
TGTGCCAGCAGCCCCCAGAGGCAGAGAAATGAGCAGTTCTTC
CASSPQRQRNEQFF
>TRBJ1-2|TRBV12-3/TRBV12-4|-|few|19
TGTGCCAGCAGTTTACGTATGGGGGAAAAAGGGCCAGCTAACTATGGCTACACCTTC
CASSLRMGEKGPANYGYTF
>TRBJ1-4|TRBV7-2|-|many|14
TGTGCCAGCAGCTGGACAGCAACTAATGAAAAACTGTTTTTT
CASSWTATNEKLFF
>TRBJ1-1|TRBV6-2/TRBV6-3|-|-|13
TGTGCCAGCAGTTACACGAACCCCTTTGCAGCTTTCTTT
CASSYTNPFAAFF
>TRBJ2-3|TRBV12-3/TRBV12-4|TRBD1|-|14
TGTGCCAGCCGAAGGACAGGTGGCACAGATACGCAGTATTTT
CASRRTGGTDTQYF
>TRBJ2-1|TRBV20-1|-|-|13
TGCAGTGTCCGCGAACCGAATTACAATGAGCAGTTCTTC
CSVREPNYNEQFF
>TRBJ1-2|TRBV6-5|-|-|14
TGTGCCAGCAGTTACTCGGGCTCGCAGGGAGGCTACACCTTC
CASSYSGSQGGYTF
>TRBJ2-5|TRBV7-8|TRBD2|-|19
TGTGCCAGCAGCTTAGTGGCCGGGACTAGCGGGAGGTTTTGGGAGACCCAGTACTTC
CASSLVAGTSGRFWETQYF
>TRBJ1-1|TRBV20-1|-|-|14
TGCAGTGCTAGAGATCGGGGGGCGTACACTGAAGCTTTCTTT
CSARDRGAYTEAFF
>TRBJ2-2|TRBV2|-|-|17
TGTGCCAGCAGTGAAGCGCTTCGTAAAGTGGACACCGGGGAGCTGTTTTTT
CASSEALRKVDTGELFF
>TRBJ2-1|TRBV7-2|-|-|14
TGTGCCAGCAGCTTTGTGGGGACGGCGGATGAGCAGTTCTTC
CASSFVGTADEQFF
>TRBJ2-4|TRBV9|-|few|14
TGTGCCAGCAGCGCACAGGACGGGAAAAACATTCAGTACTTC
CASSAQDGKNIQYF
>TRBJ1-2|TRBV19|TRBD1|-|13
TGTGCCAGTAGTATCCGGGACAGATATGGCTACACCTTC
CASSIRDRYGYTF
>TRBJ2-1|TRBV7-2|-|-|15
TGTGCCAGCAGCGGGCCGGGGGACTCCTACAATGAGCAGTTCTTC
CASSGPGDSYNEQFF
>TRBJ1-2|TRBV6-2/TRBV6-3|-|-|14
TGTGCCAGCACCTGGGGCAGTTCACACTATGGCTACACCTTC
CASTWGSSHYGYTF
>TRBJ2-2|TRBV7-2|TRBD1|few|15
TGTGCCAGCAGACTAAGGCAGGGGGCCACCGGGGAGCTGTTTTTT
CASRLRQGATGELFF
>TRBJ2-2|TRBV5-4|TRBD2|few|15
TGTGCCAGCAGCTTGGTAGCTAGCGGGAGTGGGGAGCTGTTTTTT
CASSLVASGSGELFF
>TRBJ2-1|TRBV6-2/TRBV6-3|-|few|14
TGTGCCAGCAGTTACTCTAACCCAAGCAATGAGCAGTTCTTC
CASSYSNPSNEQFF
>TRBJ1-1|TRBV12-3/TRBV12-4|-|many|12
TGTGCCAGCAGTTTTTGGAGCACTGAAGCTTTCTTT
CASSFWSTEAFF
>TRBJ2-2|TRBV15|TRBD2|-|18
TGTGCCACCAGCAGAGATGGGCTAGCGGGAGGCGGTGGCGGGGAGCTGTTTTTT
CATSRDGLAGGGGGELFF
>TRBJ2-5|TRBV20-1|TRBD2|-|14
TGCAGTGCTAGAGGACTAGCGGGTAGTGAGACCCAGTACTTC
CSARGLAGSETQYF
>TRBJ2-1|TRBV4-3|TRBD1|-|16
TGCGCCAGCAGCCAATACCCTAGGGGGCCCTACAATGAGCAGTTCTTC
CASSQYPRGPYNEQFF
>TRBJ2-3|TRBV28|-|-|16
TGTGCCAGTAGCCCCGCCGGGACTGGGGATACAGATACGCAGTATTTT
CASSPAGTGDTDTQYF
>TRBJ2-1|TRBV9|-|few|15
TGTGCCAGCAGCGTAGTGCAGGGGACCTACAATGAGCAGTTCTTC
CASSVVQGTYNEQFF
>TRBJ2-1|TRBV12-3/TRBV12-4|TRBD2|few|16
TGTGCCAGCAGTTTGGTGCGCGGGAGGGGTCCAAATGAGCAGTTCTTC
CASSLVRGRGPNEQFF
>TRBJ2-7|TRBV28|-|many|14
TGTGCCAGCAGTTTAACGCAGGGGAACTACGAGCAGTACTTC
CASSLTQGNYEQYF
>TRBJ2-3|TRBV10-3|TRBD2|few|15
TGTGCCATCGGGGAGGGCGGGAGACAAGCAGATACGCAGTATTTT
CAIGEGGRQADTQYF
>TRBJ2-1|TRBV20-1|TRBD2|once|17
TGCAGTGCTGGAGGGACTAGCGGGAGTAGCCCCTACAATGAGCAGTTCTTC
CSAGGTSGSSPYNEQFF
>TRBJ2-1|TRBV19|-|few|19
TGTGCCAGTAGTGTATTAACGGTTTTCGGGAGATGGACCTACAATGAGCAGTTCTTC
CASSVLTVFGRWTYNEQFF
>TRBJ2-2|TRBV6-2/TRBV6-3|-|-|11
TGTGCCAGCAGTTACCGCCGGGAGCTGTTTTTT
CASSYRRELFF
>TRBJ2-2|TRBV6-2/TRBV6-3|TRBD2|-|16
TGTGCCAGCAGTCGGGAGGGCGGGAACGGCGGCGGGGAGCTGTTTTTT
CASSREGGNGGGELFF
>TRBJ1-4|TRBV7-2|TRBD1|few|18
TGTGCCAGCAGCTCCCAGGGACAGGGATATGTTTTGGGTGAAAAACTGTTTTTT
CASSSQGQGYVLGEKLFF
>TRBJ1-1|TRBV28|-|many|17
TGTGCCAGCAGTTTGTCCGATTCGAGGGGATTGAACACTGAAGCTTTCTTT
CASSLSDSRGLNTEAFF
>TRBJ1-1|TRBV24-1|-|-|13
TGTGCCACCAGTGATTTAAGGGGAAGTGAAGCTTTCTTT
CATSDLRGSEAFF
>TRBJ2-1|TRBV4-3|TRBD2|few|16
TGCGCCAGCAGCTCCGGGACTAGCGGGGGGGCGGGTGAGCAGTTCTTC
CASSSGTSGGAGEQFF
>TRBJ2-1|TRBV7-2|TRBD2|many|18
TGTGCCAGCAGCTTAGGACTAGCGGGAGGAGTATCCTACAATGAGCAGTTCTTC
CASSLGLAGGVSYNEQFF
>TRBJ2-1|TRBV7-2|TRBD2|few|15
TGTGCCAGCAGCTTAGGCCGGGAGGGCTGGTATGAGCAGTTCTTC
CASSLGREGWYEQFF
>TRBJ2-1|TRBV5-3|-|-|14
TGTGCCAGCAGCTCACAGGGTACGTGGAGTGAGCAGTTCTTC
CASSSQGTWSEQFF
>TRBJ1-1|TRBV6-8|-|few|11
TGTGCCAGCACCGACGGGGCTGAAGCTTTCTTT
CASTDGAEAFF
>TRBJ1-2|TRBV27|-|-|15
TGTGCCAGCAGTTTGAACCTGGGTTCTAACTATGGCTACACCTTC
CASSLNLGSNYGYTF
>TRBJ1-1|TRBV7-9|-|-|14
TGTGCCAGCAGCTTATCTTGGGGAGTCCCTGAAGCTTTCTTT
CASSLSWGVPEAFF